Listed here are 20 T cell receptor beta chains from one sample, sequenced in a study of T cells expressing NK-cell markers. From the 5' RACE reads, TCRdb lists one entry per CDR3 protein and no DNA. This repertoire comprises more than 120,000 distinct CDR3 sequences; its ten largest clones make up about 12%. Sequences were obtained from blood T cells: a sorted CD56 or NKG2C T cell subset, CD4+ or CD8+ T cells, or bulk PBMC T cells (not recorded which). Every receptor here comes from a man aged 18 to 35 in good health.

The V call is TRBV11-2, the J call TRBJ2-5; the D gene TCRdb calls, TRBD2, cannot be checked with no DNA. This CDR3 is 16 amino acids long. The germline V gene encodes CDR1 SGHAT and CDR2 FQNNGV. CDR3 residues: CASSLAAGSARETQYF.

The chain joins TRBV9 to TRBJ2-1; TCRdb outputs TRBD2, but without DNA this stays unchecked. This CDR3 has 15 residues. Germline loops: CDR1 SGDLS, CDR2 YYNGEE. The CDR3 loop reads CASSVGTSGRNEQFF.

This chain links TRBV24-1 with TRBJ2-7; the TCRdb D gene call, TRBD2, has no DNA to confirm it. The CDR3 length is 14 residues. Germline CDR1 reads KGHDR; CDR2 reads SFDVKD. CDR3 protein: CATSDFGEGNEQYF.

The chain employs TRBV5-6 and TRBJ2-1; TCRdb's D call, TRBD2, is unchecked because there is no DNA. Germline loops: CDR1 SGHDT, CDR2 YYEEEE. The CDR3 is 16 residues long. CDR3 region: CASSNEQEGLFNEQFF. The full variable domain, completed using reference TRBV5-6 and TRBJ2-1, is DAGVTQSPTHLIKTRGQQVTLRCSPKSGHDTVSWYQQALGQGPQFIFQYYEEEERQRGNFPDRFSGHQFPNYSSELNVNALLLGDSALYLCASSNEQEGLFNEQFFGPGTRLTVL.

The gene calls are TRBV3-1 and TRBJ2-1; TCRdb lists TRBD1, though no DNA is available to test this call. The germline gives CDR1 LGHDT, CDR2 YNNKEL (reference sequence). There are 14 residues in the CDR3. CDR3 protein: CASSSIDRGNEQFF.

The chain carries TRBV11-2 and TRBJ2-7; no DNA is available, so the TRBD2 call from TCRdb remains unchecked. CDR3 size: 16 residues. The V gene's germline CDR1 is SGHAT and CDR2 FQNNGV. The CDR3 spells CASSLVTRGLAVEQYF.

The chain links TRBV19 to TRBJ2-2; TCRdb names TRBD2, which stays unverified in the absence of DNA. This CDR3 contains 13 residues. Germline V gene lookup returns CDR1 LNHDA and CDR2 SQIVND (reference sequence). CDR3 amino acids: CATSLVGGGELFF.

The genes are TRBV15 and TRBJ1-1; TCRdb outputs TRBD1, but without DNA this stays unchecked. Germline V lookup: CDR1 LNHNV, CDR2 YYDKDF (reference sequence). CDR3 length: 14 residues. CDR3 in amino acids: CATSRDDRVAEAFF. Supplemented by reference TRBV15 and TRBJ1-1, the full variable domain reads DAMVIQNPRYQVTQFGKPVTLSCSQTLNHNVMYWYQQKSSQAPKLLFHYYDKDFNNEADTPDNFQSRRPNTSFCFLDIRSPGLGDTAMYLCATSRDDRVAEAFFGQGTRLTVV.

The chain couples TRBV20-1 to TRBJ2-7; TCRdb proposes TRBD1, but this gene call is untestable without DNA. Looked up from germline, CDR1 is DFQATT and CDR2 is SNEGSKA (reference sequence). The CDR3 is made up of 13 amino acids. The CDR3 sequence: CSATDRATYEQYF.

The J gene is TRBJ2-1, the V gene TRBV6-1; with no DNA, the TCRdb D assignment of TRBD2 cannot be verified. CDR3 length equals 16 residues. In germline, CDR1 is MNHNS, CDR2 SASEGT. The CDR3 is CASSEGLAGPYNEQFF.

V is TRBV27 and J is TRBJ2-1; TCRdb's assignment of TRBD1 cannot be checked, as there is no DNA. Germline CDR1 and CDR2: MNHEY and SMNVEV (reference sequence). CDR3 length equals 15 residues. This CDR3 is CASSYLGAVGNEQFF.

This rearrangement joins TRBV18 to TRBJ2-2; the D call from TCRdb, TRBD2, cannot be confirmed without DNA. The CDR3 runs 19 residues. Per germline, CDR1 KGHSH and CDR2 LQKENI. The CDR3 is CASSALSTSGSSNTGELFF.

The V gene is TRBV7-9, the J gene TRBJ1-6. CDR1 SEHNR and CDR2 FQNEAQ come from the germline V gene (reference sequence). CDR3 length: 17 amino acids. CDR3 amino acids: CASSLPTAASYNSPLHF.

The rearrangement uses TRBV6-1 and TRBJ2-7; TCRdb calls TRBD1, which cannot be checked without DNA. Germline-derived CDR1 and CDR2 are MNHNS and SASEGT. The CDR3 runs 16 residues. CDR3 amino acids: CASRGEPTGASYEQYF.

This chain joins TRBV4-2 and TRBJ2-1; no DNA is available, so the TRBD1 call from TCRdb remains unchecked. The CDR3 covers 15 residues. CDR1 is LGHNA, CDR2 YNFKEQ, per germline. The CDR3 sequence: CASSQEDGAYNEQFF.

V usage is TRBV29-1 and J usage is TRBJ2-1; TCRdb lists TRBD2, though no DNA is available to test this call. CDR1 is SQVTM, CDR2 ANQGSEA, per germline. The CDR3 length is 14 residues. CDR3 region: CSVMTSGSSYEQFF.

The V and J genes are TRBV7-9 and TRBJ1-4; TCRdb's assignment of TRBD1 cannot be checked, as there is no DNA. The length of the CDR3 is 15 residues. Germline V lookup: CDR1 SEHNR, CDR2 FQNEAQ (reference sequence). CDR3 sequence: CASSMNRGLEEKLFF.

This rearrangement joins TRBV12-3 or TRBV12-4 to TRBJ2-7; TCRdb picks TRBD2, but there is no DNA to check that call. This CDR3 is 17 amino acids long. The CDR3 region is CASRNGGVAGSTYEQYF.

This CDR3 reads CASSPGTYTGELFF. The gene calls are TRBV27 and TRBJ2-2; TCRdb lists TRBD1, though no DNA is available to test this call. Germline lookup yields CDR1 MNHEY and CDR2 SMNVEV (reference sequence). This CDR3 is built from 14 residues.

The chain employs TRBV20-1 and TRBJ1-1; TCRdb's D call, TRBD1, is unchecked because there is no DNA. CDR3 size: 16 residues. Germline V gene lookup returns CDR1 DFQATT and CDR2 SNEGSKA (reference sequence). The CDR3 is CSAREPRQGFGTEAFF.